This T cell receptor (beta chain) was retrieved from a study of shared clonotypes between healthy human individuals. Turning to the study itself: The composition of the donors was a couple of women and a few men aged 18 to 49.

Regarding the study as a whole: What rarefaction showed was incomplete sorted-subset sequencing despite large depth.

Donors comprised healthy HIV-negative adults lacking recent acute infections or vaccinations. Per germline, CDR1 MNHNS and CDR2 SASEGT. The V and J ends lost 0 bases and 0 bases respectively, with 10 bases between them. This CDR3 has 16 amino acids. With regard to this clone: What it recognizes is unknown.

TCRdb keeps only in-frame clones here, not all; method: immunoSEQ multiplex PCR. The profile shows roughly 2.2 million clones, approximately 93% of them singletons. This chain joins TRBV6-1 and TRBJ2-3; D ambiguous. The source of this sequence is a man aged 18 to 30 in good health. Some clones in this sample may be carry-over from other donors' samples. The material sequenced was naive CD4+ T cells from PBMCs. Subset of the sample: CD45RA+ positively selected. The CDR3 bases are TGTGCCAGCAGTGAAGCCCTCGCCAGTAGCACAGATACGCAGTATTTT. Its protein is CASSEALASSTDTQYF.